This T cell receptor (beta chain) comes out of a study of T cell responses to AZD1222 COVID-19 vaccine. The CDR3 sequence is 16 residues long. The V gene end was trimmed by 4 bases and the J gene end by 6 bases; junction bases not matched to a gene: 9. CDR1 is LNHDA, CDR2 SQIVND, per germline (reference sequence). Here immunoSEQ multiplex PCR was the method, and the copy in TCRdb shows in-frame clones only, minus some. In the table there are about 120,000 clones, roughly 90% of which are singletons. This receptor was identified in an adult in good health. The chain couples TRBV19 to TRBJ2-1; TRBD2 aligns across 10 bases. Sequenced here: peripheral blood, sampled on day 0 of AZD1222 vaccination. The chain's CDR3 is CASSSTSGRVLNEQFF. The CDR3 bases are TGTGCCAGTAGTAGTACAAGCGGGAGGGTCCTCAATGAGCAGTTCTTC. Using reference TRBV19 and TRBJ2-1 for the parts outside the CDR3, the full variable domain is DGGITQSPKYLFRKEGQNVTLSCEQNLNHDAMYWYRQDPGQGLRLIYYSQIVNDFQKGDIAEGYSVSREKKESFPLTVTSAQKNPTAFYLCASSSTSGRVLNEQFFGPGTRLTVL.